This T cell receptor beta chain comes out of a study of OX40 agonist ivuxolimab in advanced cancers. Across the study: Participants averaged approximately 61 years of age (range about 23 to 80) and were less than 85% male. Study-wide results and limits: The study did not work out the antigen specificity of the expanded peripheral T cells. With doses of 0.1 to 3.0 mg/kg, CD4+ and CD8+ blood T cells had undergone clonal expansion by week 6.

With autoimmune disease history or systemic immunosuppression, patients were excluded. Here immunoSEQ multiplex PCR was the method, and the copy in TCRdb shows in-frame clones only, minus some. The sample lists around 62,000 clones; approximately 80% were seen once. A word on this clone: Antigen: not known.

Per the germline V gene, CDR1 is MDHEN and CDR2 is SYDVKM. There are 17 residues in the CDR3. Between the trimmed V and J ends, which lost 6 bases and 3 bases, there was a span of 20 bases. Here the sequenced sample was CD4+ or CD8+ T cells sorted from blood, taken in a trial of the OX40 agonist ivuxolimab. The receptor was derived from an adult with an advanced solid tumor such as melanoma, head and neck, liver or kidney cancer. The chain has TRBV28 and TRBJ2-2; D assignment may be TRBD1 or TRBD2 (5 bases each). CDR3 nucleotides: TGTGCCAGCAGCCTTGACGGATATGGGACCCACACCGGGGAGCTGTTTTTT. Its translation: CASSLDGYGTHTGELFF.